This T cell receptor (beta chain) was identified in a study of T cells in localized non-small cell lung cancer. Notes on the study in general: With higher T cell density in blood came longer overall survival. Highest T cell clonality was seen in uninvolved adjacent lung, surpassing that measured in tumor. The tumor had only one region sequenced, so heterogeneity remains possible. Out of the top 100 tumor clones, a median approximately 61 were seen in adjacent lung.

Profiling relied on immunoSEQ multiplex PCR, and the TCRdb table lists in-frame clones only, not all of them. This table holds about 48,000 clones, around three quarters found once. The germline V and J ends were trimmed by 0 bases and 0 bases, with 6 bases remaining between them. Germline CDR1 is SGHTA and CDR2 is FQGNSA. This CDR3 is 15 amino acids long. Details on this clone: Its specificity is not known.

The chain carries TRBV7-2 and TRBJ1-5; D not certain. The TCR comes from a man aged 40-75 years with stage I squamous cell lung carcinoma. Source: peripheral blood, taken before any cancer treatment. The CDR3 sequence: CASSLAVHSNQPQHF. In DNA, the CDR3 is TGTGCCAGCAGCTTAGCAGTCCATAGCAATCAGCCCCAGCATTTT.